This T cell receptor (beta chain) was sequenced for a study of blood T cells in healthy people across ages. A sample-barcoded 5' primer and a J-beta primer mix were used in a second PCR of roughly 7 to 11 cycles. TCRdb re-called the 5' RACE reads with MiXCR, one entry per CDR3 protein. The sample lists around 2 million distinct CDR3 sequences; about 39% were seen once. Germline lookup yields CDR1 SGHAT and CDR2 FQNNGV. The trim removed 3 bases at V and 4 bases at J, leaving 9 bases unmatched. This CDR3 is 16 amino acids long. This clonotype was counted only a few times. Sequenced: blood. This chain joins TRBV11-2 and TRBJ2-1; 7 bases map to TRBD1. This clonotype originated in a human donor in good health. The CDR3: CASSFNPPGGYNEQFF. The CDR3 DNA is TGTGCCAGCAGCTTCAACCCTCCAGGGGGATACAATGAGCAGTTCTTC.